This entry describes one TCR beta chain. The sample holds one count of this clone. Its antigen is still unknown. Per-base qualities were not stored, and no clone one base away is much larger. The data stem from a study of CD8+ T cells in alopecia areata (dated by TCRdb to the late 2010s). With respect to the entire study: The treated patients, all with moderate-to-severe alopecia areata, were enrolled in an open-label pilot trial of oral tofacitinib given at 5 to 10 mg twice daily. Patients stayed on tofacitinib for 6 to 18 months and then had 6 months of follow-up off drug so that delayed response and recurrence could be assessed. The SALT score, which quantifies the percentage of affected scalp surface area, was used to measure disease severity in treated patients. To study T cell clonal expansion in alopecia areata, the researchers applied high-throughput TCRbeta sequencing to both the C3H/HeJ mouse model and human patients. In humans, TCRbeta sequencing was performed on scalp tissue and on sorted CD4+ and CD8+ peripheral blood T cells from healthy controls and from patients with patchy or totalis/universalis alopecia areata. Biopsies were taken from tofacitinib-treated patients at baseline and at 4 and 24 weeks of treatment, and a later scalp biopsy was taken in several of the tofacitinib-treated patients. Scalp clonality was compared among normal scalp (n=4), patchy alopecia areata scalp (n=8), and alopecia totalis/universalis scalp (n=8). RNA was extracted with the PAXgene miRNA kit for fixed scalp, the miRNeasy kit for PBMCs, and the RNeasy kit for mouse skin. immunoSEQ multiplex PCR using 35 Vbeta forward primers and 13 Jbeta reverse primers was used to amplify TCRbeta CDR3 regions. Results the study describes overall, beyond this receptor: Shared TCR sequences between patients were less evident than in mice, which may be partly attributable to HLA diversity in the patient population. During tofacitinib treatment, many expanded lesional clones stuck around in both scalp and blood, and this persistence may partly explain why relapse happens after treatment is stopped. Scalp TCR repertoire analysis is complicated because resident alphabeta T cells in normal human skin are also sequenced, whereas mouse skin is dominated by gammadelta T cells. Higher clonality and more expanded CD8+ clones were observed in lesional scalp than in normal scalp, particularly in alopecia totalis/universalis, a finding suggestive of antigenic drive. With tofacitinib, both scalp clonality and the number of expanded CD8+ clones among the top 100 scalp clones went down significantly. Because the treated cohort was small and included a single nonresponder, larger studies are needed to assess links between baseline CD8+ expansion and response.

Receptors were amplified or captured by the immunoSEQ multiplex PCR assay. RNA was extracted from all samples and reverse transcribed into cDNA as template for TCR sequencing. First-strand cDNA was synthesized with SuperScript III using a 2:1 mix of oligo-dT and random hexamers. A synthetic immune receptor repertoire was used to measure amplification bias, and any remaining bias was corrected computationally. The source study handled its data this way. After raw reads were preprocessed to remove errors, the CDR3 was defined following IMGT conventions as running from the conserved cysteine to phenylalanine. Clonality was calculated as 1 minus Shannon entropy normalized by log2 of the number of productive unique TCRs. CD4 or CD8 identity of scalp clones was inferred by cross-referencing scalp TCRbeta sequences with sorted blood CD4 and CD8 repertoires. The table was pulled from immuneACCESS by TCRdb, which kept in-frame rearrangements only. Such tables lose some clones; where checked, under half of the loss comes from unresolved V genes, and the rest has no known cause. That table supplies the V and J calls and clone size; D and trimming were determined from the DNA. The sample table contains about 100,000 clones; only one count was recorded for 60% of them. The ten largest make up around 15% of the sample.

V was cut back by 0 bases and J by 6 bases, leaving a gap of 11 bases between them. The germline V gene specifies SGHVS as CDR1 and FQNEAQ as CDR2. Spanning cysteine to phenylalanine, the CDR3 consists of 15 amino acids. Here the CDR3 DNA is all that survives: 45 bases in frame from base 1. Interpreted using the paper, the treatment or condition label stands for: oral pan-JAK inhibitor, 5-10 mg twice daily. Lesional scalp punch biopsies and peripheral blood were collected from alopecia areata patients. PBMCs were separated by density centrifugation and stained for CD3, CD4 and CD8, after which CD4+ and CD8+ T cells were sorted on a FACSAria.

The sequencing here drew on CD8+ T cells sorted from blood, taken at approximately week 60, from a patient treated with tofacitinib. This clonotype was sampled from a human donor with alopecia areata. The rearranged chain carries TRBV7-8 and TRBJ2-2; D gene: possibly TRBD2, on 5 matching bases. Here the CDR3 is given as CASSLAGSRSGELFF. At the DNA level, the sequence is TGTGCCAGCAGCTTAGCGGGGAGTCGGTCCGGGGAGCTGTTTTTT.